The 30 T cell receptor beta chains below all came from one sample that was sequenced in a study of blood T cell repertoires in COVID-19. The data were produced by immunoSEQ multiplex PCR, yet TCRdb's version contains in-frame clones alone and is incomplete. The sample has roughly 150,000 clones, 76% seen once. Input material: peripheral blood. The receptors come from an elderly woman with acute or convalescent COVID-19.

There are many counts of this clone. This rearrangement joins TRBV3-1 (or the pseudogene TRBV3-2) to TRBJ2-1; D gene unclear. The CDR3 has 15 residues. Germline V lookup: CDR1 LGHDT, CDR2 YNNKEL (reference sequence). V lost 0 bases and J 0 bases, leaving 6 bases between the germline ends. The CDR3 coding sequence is TGTGCCAGCAGCCAAGATACCAGCTCCTACAATGAGCAGTTCTTC. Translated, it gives CASSQDTSSYNEQFF.

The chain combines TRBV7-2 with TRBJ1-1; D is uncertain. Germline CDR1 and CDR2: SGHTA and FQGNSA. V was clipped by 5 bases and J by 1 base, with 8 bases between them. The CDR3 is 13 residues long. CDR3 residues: CASSPHGNTEAFF. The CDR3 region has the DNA TGTGCCAGCAGCCCCCACGGGAACACTGAAGCTTTCTTT.

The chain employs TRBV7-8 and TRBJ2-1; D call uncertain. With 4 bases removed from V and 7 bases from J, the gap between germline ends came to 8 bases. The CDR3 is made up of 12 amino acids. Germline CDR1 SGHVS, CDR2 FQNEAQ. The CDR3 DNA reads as TGTGCCAGCAGCTCGAACTGGAATGAGCAGTTCTTC. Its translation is CASSSNWNEQFF.

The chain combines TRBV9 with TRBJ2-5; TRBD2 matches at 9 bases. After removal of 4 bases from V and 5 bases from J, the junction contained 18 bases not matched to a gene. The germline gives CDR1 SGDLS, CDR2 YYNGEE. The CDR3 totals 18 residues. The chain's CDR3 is CASSPGLATGGAKETQYF. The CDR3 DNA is TGTGCCAGCAGCCCCGGACTAGCGACCGGAGGCGCTAAGGAGACCCAGTACTTC. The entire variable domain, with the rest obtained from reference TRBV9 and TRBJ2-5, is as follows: DSGVTQTPKHLITATGQRVTLRCSPRSGDLSVYWYQQSLDQGLQFLIQYYNGEERAKGNILERFSAQQFPDLHSELNLSSLELGDSALYFCASSPGLATGGAKETQYFGPGTRLLVL.

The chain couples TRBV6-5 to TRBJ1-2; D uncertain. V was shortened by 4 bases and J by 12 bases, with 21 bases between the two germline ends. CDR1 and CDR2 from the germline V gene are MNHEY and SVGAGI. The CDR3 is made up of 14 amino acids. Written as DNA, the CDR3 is TGTGCCAGCAGTTCCGCACCATATCTAGCCGGGAACACCTTC. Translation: CASSSAPYLAGNTF.

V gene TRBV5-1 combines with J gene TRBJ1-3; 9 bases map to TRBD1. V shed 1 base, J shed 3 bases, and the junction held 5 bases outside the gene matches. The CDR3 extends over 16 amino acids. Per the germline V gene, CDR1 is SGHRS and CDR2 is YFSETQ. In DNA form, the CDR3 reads TGCGCCAGCAGCTTGACCGGGACAGGGCTTGGAAACACCATATATTTT. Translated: CASSLTGTGLGNTIYF.

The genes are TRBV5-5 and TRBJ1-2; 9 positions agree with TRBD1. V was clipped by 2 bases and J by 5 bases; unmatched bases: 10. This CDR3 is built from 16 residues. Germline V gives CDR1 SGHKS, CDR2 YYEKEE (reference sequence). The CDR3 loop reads CASSLSPGQGWYGYTF. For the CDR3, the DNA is TGTGCCAGCAGCTTATCCCCGGGACAGGGTTGGTATGGCTACACCTTC.

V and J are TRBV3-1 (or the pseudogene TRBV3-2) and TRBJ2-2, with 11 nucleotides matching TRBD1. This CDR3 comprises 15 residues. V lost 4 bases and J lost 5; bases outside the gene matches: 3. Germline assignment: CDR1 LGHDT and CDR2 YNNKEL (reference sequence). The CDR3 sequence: CASSRTGGFTGELFF. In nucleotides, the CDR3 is TGTGCCAGCAGCCGGACAGGGGGCTTTACCGGGGAGCTGTTTTTT.

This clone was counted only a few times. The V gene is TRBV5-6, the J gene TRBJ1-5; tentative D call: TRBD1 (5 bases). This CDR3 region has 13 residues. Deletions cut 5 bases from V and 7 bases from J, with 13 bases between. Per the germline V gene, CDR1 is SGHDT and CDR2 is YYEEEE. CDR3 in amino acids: CASRLGRGQPQHF. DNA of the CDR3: TGTGCCAGCAGACTGGGGAGGGGCCAGCCCCAGCATTTT.

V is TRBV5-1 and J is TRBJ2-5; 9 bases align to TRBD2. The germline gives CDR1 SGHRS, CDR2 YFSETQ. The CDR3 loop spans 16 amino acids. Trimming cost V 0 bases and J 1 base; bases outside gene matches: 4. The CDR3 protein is CASSLVRAGGQETQYF. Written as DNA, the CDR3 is TGCGCCAGCAGCTTGGTTCGAGCGGGGGGCCAAGAGACCCAGTACTTC.

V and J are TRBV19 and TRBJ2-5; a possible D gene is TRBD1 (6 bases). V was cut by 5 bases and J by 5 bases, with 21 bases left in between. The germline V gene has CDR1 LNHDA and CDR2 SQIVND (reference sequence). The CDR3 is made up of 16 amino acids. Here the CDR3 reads CASSAPGARLWETQYF. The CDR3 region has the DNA TGTGCCAGTAGTGCCCCAGGGGCCCGATTATGGGAGACCCAGTACTTC.

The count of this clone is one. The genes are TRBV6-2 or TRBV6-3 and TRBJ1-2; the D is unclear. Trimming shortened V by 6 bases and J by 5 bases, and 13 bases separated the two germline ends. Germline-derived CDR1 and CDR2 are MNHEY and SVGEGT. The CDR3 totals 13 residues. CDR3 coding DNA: TGTGCCAGCAGCAACCCCGAGTCGTATGGCTACACCTTC. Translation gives CASSNPESYGYTF.

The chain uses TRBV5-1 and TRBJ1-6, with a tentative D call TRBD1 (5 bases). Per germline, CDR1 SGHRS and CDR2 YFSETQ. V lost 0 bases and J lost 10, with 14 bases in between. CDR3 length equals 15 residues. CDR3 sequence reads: CASSLDWGGRSPLHF. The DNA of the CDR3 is TGCGCCAGCAGCTTGGACTGGGGGGGGAGATCACCCCTCCACTTT. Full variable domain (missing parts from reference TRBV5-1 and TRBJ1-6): KAGVTQTPRYLIKTRGQQVTLSCSPISGHRSVSWYQQTPGQGLQFLFEYFSETQRNKGNFPGRFSGRQFSNSRSEMNVSTLELGDSALYLCASSLDWGGRSPLHFGNGTRLTVT.

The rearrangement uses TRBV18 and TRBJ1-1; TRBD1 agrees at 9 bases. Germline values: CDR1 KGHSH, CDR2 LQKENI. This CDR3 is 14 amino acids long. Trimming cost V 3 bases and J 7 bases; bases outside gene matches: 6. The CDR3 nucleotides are TGTGCCAGCTCACCCCGGGACAGGGAGGGTGAAGCTTTCTTT. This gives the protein CASSPRDREGEAFF. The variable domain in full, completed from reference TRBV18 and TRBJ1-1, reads NAGVMQNPRHLVRRRGQEARLRCSPMKGHSHVYWYRQLPEEGLKFMVYLQKENIIDESGMPKERFSAEFPKEGPSILRIQQVVRGDSAAYFCASSPRDREGEAFFGQGTRLTVV.

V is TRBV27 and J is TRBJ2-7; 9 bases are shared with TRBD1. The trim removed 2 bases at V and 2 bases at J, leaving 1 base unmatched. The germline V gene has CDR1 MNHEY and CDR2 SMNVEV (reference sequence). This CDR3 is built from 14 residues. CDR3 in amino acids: CASSLRQGAYEQYF. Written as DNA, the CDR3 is TGTGCCAGCAGTTTAAGACAGGGGGCCTACGAGCAGTACTTC.

Here the CDR3 DNA reads TGTGCCATCAGTGAGTCGTCGGGGAGAAGGGATGGCTACACCTTC. The encoded protein is CAISESSGRRDGYTF. V usage is TRBV10-3 and J usage is TRBJ1-2; D remains ambiguous. CDR1 and CDR2 (germline): ENHRY, SYGVKD. The CDR3 sequence is 15 residues long. V shed 0 bases and J shed 6 bases, with 14 bases lying between them.

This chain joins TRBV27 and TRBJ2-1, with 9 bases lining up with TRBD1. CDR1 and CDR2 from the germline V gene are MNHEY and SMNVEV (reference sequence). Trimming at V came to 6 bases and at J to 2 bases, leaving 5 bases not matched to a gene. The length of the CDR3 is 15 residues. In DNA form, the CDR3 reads TGTGCCAGCAGCCCTCGGACAGGGGCCTACAATGAGCAGTTCTTC. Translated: CASSPRTGAYNEQFF.

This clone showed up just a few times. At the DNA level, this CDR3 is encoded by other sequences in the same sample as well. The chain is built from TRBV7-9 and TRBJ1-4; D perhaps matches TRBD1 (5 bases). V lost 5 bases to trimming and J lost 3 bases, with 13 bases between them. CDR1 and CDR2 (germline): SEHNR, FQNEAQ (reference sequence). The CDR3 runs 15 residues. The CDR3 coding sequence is TGTGCCAGCAGCCCAACAGGTGGTGCTAATGAAAAACTGTTTTTT. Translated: CASSPTGGANEKLFF. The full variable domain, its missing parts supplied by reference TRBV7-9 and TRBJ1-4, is DTGVSQNPRHKITKRGQNVTFRCDPISEHNRLYWYRQTLGQGPEFLTYFQNEAQLEKSRLLSDRFSAERPKGSFSTLEIQRTEQGDSAMYLCASSPTGGANEKLFFGSGTQLSVL.

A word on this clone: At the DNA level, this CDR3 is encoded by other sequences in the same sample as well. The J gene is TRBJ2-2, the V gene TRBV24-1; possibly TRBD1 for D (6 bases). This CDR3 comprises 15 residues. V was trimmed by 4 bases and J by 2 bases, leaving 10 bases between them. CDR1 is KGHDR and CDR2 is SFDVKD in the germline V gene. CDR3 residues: CATSDPGQNTGELFF. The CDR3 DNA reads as TGTGCCACCAGTGACCCGGGACAAAACACCGGGGAGCTGTTTTTT.

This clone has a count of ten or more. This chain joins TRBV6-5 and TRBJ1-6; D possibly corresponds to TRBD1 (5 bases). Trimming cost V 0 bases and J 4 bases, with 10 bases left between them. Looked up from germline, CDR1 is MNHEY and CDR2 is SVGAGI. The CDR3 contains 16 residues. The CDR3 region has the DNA TGTGCCAGCAGTTACTCGGTGACAGCGTATAATTCACCCCTCCACTTT. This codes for CASSYSVTAYNSPLHF.

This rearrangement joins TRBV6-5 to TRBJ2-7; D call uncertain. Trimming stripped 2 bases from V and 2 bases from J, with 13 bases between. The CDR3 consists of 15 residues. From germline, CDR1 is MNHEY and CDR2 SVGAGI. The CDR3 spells CASSYPSGQAYEQYF. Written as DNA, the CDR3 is TGTGCCAGCAGTTACCCTTCTGGCCAGGCCTACGAGCAGTACTTC.

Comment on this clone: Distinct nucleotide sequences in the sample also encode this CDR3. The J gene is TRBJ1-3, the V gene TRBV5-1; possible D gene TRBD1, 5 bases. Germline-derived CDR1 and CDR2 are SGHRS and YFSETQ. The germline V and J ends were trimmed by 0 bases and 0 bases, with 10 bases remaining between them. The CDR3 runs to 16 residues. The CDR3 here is CASSLGGTSSGNTIYF. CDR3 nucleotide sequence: TGCGCCAGCAGCTTGGGCGGGACCTCCTCTGGAAACACCATATATTTT.

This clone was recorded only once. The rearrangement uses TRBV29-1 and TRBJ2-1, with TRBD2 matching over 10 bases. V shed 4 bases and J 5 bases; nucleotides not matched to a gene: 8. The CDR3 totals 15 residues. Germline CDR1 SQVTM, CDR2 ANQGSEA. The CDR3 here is CSVVLAGTRDNEQFF. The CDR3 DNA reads TGCAGCGTTGTACTAGCGGGGACCAGGGACAATGAGCAGTTCTTC.

The CDR3 DNA is TGTGCCAGCAGTGAAGGAGCGCTTACCTACGAGCAGTACTTC. Protein: CASSEGALTYEQYF. The chain carries TRBV2 and TRBJ2-7; no definite D call. Germline V gives CDR1 SNHLY, CDR2 FYNNEI. The CDR3 is 14 residues long. V lost 1 base and J 2 bases, leaving 9 bases between the germline ends.

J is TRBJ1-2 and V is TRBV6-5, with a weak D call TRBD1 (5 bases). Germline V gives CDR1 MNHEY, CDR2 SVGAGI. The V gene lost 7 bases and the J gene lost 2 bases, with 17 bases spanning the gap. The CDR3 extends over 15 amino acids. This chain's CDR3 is CASIGLGTGNYGYTF. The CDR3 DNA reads TGTGCCAGCATTGGACTAGGGACGGGGAACTATGGCTACACCTTC.

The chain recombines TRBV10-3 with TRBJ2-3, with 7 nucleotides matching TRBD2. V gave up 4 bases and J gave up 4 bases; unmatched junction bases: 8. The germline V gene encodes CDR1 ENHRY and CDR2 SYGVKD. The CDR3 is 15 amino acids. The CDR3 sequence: CAISVGRGESDTQYF. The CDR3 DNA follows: TGTGCCATCAGTGTGGGACGGGGGGAATCAGATACGCAGTATTTT.

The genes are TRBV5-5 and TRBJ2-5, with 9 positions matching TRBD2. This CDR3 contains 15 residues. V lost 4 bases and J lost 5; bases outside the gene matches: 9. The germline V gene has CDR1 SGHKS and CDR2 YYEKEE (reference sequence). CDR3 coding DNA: TGTGCCAGCAGCCCGGGACTAGCTGCCGCGGAGACCCAGTACTTC. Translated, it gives CASSPGLAAAETQYF.

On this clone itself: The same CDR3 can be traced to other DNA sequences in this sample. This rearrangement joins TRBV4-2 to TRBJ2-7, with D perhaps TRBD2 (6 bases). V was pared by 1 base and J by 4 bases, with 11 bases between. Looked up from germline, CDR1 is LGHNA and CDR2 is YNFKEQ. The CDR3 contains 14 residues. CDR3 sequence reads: CASSQGGVSYEQYF. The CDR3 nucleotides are TGTGCCAGCAGCCAAGGGGGGGTCAGTTACGAGCAGTACTTC.

The CDR3 DNA reads as TGTGCCAGCAGCCCTTCCTATCTCCCGGGACTAGCGGGAGTCGGGGAGCAGTTCTTC. Its translation is CASSPSYLPGLAGVGEQFF. This chain connects TRBV11-2 to TRBJ2-1; TRBD2 agrees at 14 bases. V shed 5 bases, J shed 10 bases, and the junction held 19 bases outside the gene matches. This CDR3 is built from 19 residues. Germline V CDR1 and CDR2: SGHAT, FQNNGV. Variable domain in full (rest from reference TRBV11-2 and TRBJ2-1): EAGVAQSPRYKIIEKRQSVAFWCNPISGHATLYWYQQILGQGPKLLIQFQNNGVVDDSQLPKDRFSAERLKGVDSTLKIQPAKLEDSAVYLCASSPSYLPGLAGVGEQFFGPGTRLTVL.

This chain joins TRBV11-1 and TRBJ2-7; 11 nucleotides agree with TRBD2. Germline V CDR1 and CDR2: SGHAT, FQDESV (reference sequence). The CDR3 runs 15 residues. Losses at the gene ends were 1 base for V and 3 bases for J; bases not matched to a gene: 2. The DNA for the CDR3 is TGTGCCAGCAGCTTAGGGACTAGCGGGTTCTACGAGCAGTACTTC. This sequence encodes CASSLGTSGFYEQYF.